This T cell receptor beta chain was recorded in a study of patients and donors after allogeneic stem cell transplantation. The CDR3 extends over 13 amino acids. The V gene end was trimmed by 6 bases and the J gene end by 4 bases; junction bases not matched to a gene: 8. CDR1 and CDR2 from the germline V gene are SQVTM and ANQGSEA. TCRdb re-called the RT-PCR reads with MiXCR, one entry per CDR3 protein. The repertoire includes around 160,000 distinct CDR3 sequences, over 25% of them detected once, and around 3.2% sits in the top ten. The clonotype was recovered from a human donor who was either an allogeneic HSCT recipient or a stem cell or donor lymphocyte infusion donor (not recorded which). It is not recorded whose cells these are; they may come from a transplant donor. The gene calls are TRBV29-1 and TRBJ2-7; 8 bases are shared with TRBD1. The source material was blood, either unsorted or a sorted T cell fraction (not recorded which). Here the CDR3 DNA reads TGCAGCGTCCTGACAGGGGAAGGGTACGAGCAGTACTTC. It yields the protein CSVLTGEGYEQYF.